The subject of this entry is one TCR beta chain. Germline lookup yields CDR1 KGHDR and CDR2 SFDVKD. V was trimmed by 5 bases and J by 2 bases, leaving 4 bases between them. The CDR3 extends over 12 amino acids. Repertoires were generated with immunoSEQ multiplex PCR, while TCRdb's copy carries only in-frame clones and drops some. The data hold 180,000 or so clones, with about 86% observed a single time. The source of the sample is a study of blood T cell repertoires in COVID-19. The wider study: There were acute and convalescent COVID-19 samples, and they came from the United States, Italy and Spain. In each case, the material was cDNA or gDNA derived from T cells, B-cell-depleted T cells, or PBMCs.

This TCR was sampled from a woman between 55 and 75 years old with COVID-19, enrolled during active disease. The sequencing sample was made of peripheral blood. The V call is TRBV24-1, the J call TRBJ2-3; the D is unclear. The CDR3 loop reads CATSGVTDTQYF. Here the CDR3 DNA reads TGTGCCACCAGTGGCGTCACAGATACGCAGTATTTT.